This T cell receptor beta chain derives from a study of CD8 T cells in ankylosing spondylitis. It was by quantitative 5'-RACE with molecular barcodes that TCR beta libraries were made. Via MiXCR, TCRdb re-called the 5' RACE reads, giving one row per CDR3 protein. The table shows roughly 40,000 distinct CDR3 sequences, with roughly 9.6% occurring only once. V was pared by 2 bases and J by 7 bases, with 15 bases between. The length of the CDR3 is 15 residues. Germline assignment: CDR1 LNHNV and CDR2 YYDKDF (reference sequence). Study-level findings and limits: Seemingly characteristic of ankylosing spondylitis blood was a TCR beta motif consisting of about 8 highly homologous variants.

Regarding this clonotype: The target antigen is unknown.

This rearrangement joins TRBV15 to TRBJ2-1; tentatively, D is TRBD2 (6 bases). The source of this sequence is a male donor with ankylosing spondylitis or in good health (not recorded which). Material: blood, either unsorted or a sorted T cell fraction (not recorded which). The CDR3, as DNA: TGTGCCACCAGCAGAAAGGAGGGCCTATGGAATGAGCAGTTCTTC. Protein sequence: CATSRKEGLWNEQFF. Full variable domain (missing parts from reference TRBV15 and TRBJ2-1): DAMVIQNPRYQVTQFGKPVTLSCSQTLNHNVMYWYQQKSSQAPKLLFHYYDKDFNNEADTPDNFQSRRPNTSFCFLDIRSPGLGDTAMYLCATSRKEGLWNEQFFGPGTRLTVL.